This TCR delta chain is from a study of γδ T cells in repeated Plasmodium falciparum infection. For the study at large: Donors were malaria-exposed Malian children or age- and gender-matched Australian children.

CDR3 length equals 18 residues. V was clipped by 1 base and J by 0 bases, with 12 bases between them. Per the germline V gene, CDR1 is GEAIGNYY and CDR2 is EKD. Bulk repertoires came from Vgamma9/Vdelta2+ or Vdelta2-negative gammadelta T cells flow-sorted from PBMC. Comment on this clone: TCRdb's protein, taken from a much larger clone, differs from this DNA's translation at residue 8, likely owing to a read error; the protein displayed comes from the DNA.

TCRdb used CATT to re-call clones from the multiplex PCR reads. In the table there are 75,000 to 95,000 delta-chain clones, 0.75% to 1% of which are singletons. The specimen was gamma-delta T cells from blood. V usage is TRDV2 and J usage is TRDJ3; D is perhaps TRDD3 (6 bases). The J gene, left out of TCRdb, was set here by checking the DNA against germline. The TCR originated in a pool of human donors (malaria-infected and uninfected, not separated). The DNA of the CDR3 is TGTGCCTGTGACACTGGGGGTCTCAGCTCCTGGGACACCCGACAGATGTTTTTC. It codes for CACDTGGLSSWDTRQMFF.